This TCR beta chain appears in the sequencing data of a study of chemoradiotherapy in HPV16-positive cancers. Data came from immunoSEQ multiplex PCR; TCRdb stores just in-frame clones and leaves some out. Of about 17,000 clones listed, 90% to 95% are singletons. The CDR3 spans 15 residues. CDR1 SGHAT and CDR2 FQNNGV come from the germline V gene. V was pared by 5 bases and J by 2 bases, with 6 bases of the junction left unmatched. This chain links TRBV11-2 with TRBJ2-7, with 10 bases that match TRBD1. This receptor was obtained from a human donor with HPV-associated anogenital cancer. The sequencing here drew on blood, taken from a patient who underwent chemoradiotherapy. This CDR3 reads CASSDPGQGPYEQYF. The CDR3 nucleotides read TGTGCCAGCAGCGATCCGGGACAGGGGCCCTACGAGCAGTACTTC.